The subject of this entry is one TCR beta chain. As yet, its antigen is unknown. V was shortened by 1 base and J by 8 bases, with 8 bases between the two germline ends. The CDR3 has 12 amino acids. CDR1 and CDR2 from the germline V gene are SEHNR and FQNEAQ (reference sequence). This specimen comes from a study of T-cell memory formation after mild COVID-19. Study-level points and caveats: From day 15 to 85, contracting clones were balanced between CD4 and CD8, whereas later expanders leaned toward CD4+. Largely, contracting CD4+ clones fell within CM and EM, and contracting CD8+ clones within EMRA.

Barcoded TCR alpha and TCR beta cDNA libraries with UMIs came from 5'RACE using constant-segment primers. TCRdb recomputed calls from the 5' RACE reads with MiXCR, one row per CDR3 protein. The table records tens of thousands of distinct CDR3 sequences, around 16% of them present only once. The clonotype comes from a man aged 18 to 30 who had mild COVID-19 (a few samples of this study predate the infection). Cell type and time point are not known. V and J are TRBV7-9 and TRBJ1-2, with TRBD1 as a possible D gene (6 bases). The sequenced sample consisted of PBMCs or a T cell subset sorted from them (not recorded which). The CDR3 DNA reads TGTGCCAGCAGCTTAGGACAGGCCGGCTACACCTTC. As protein: CASSLGQAGYTF. The variable domain in full, with the rest retrieved from reference TRBV7-9 and TRBJ1-2, is DTGVSQNPRHKITKRGQNVTFRCDPISEHNRLYWYRQTLGQGPEFLTYFQNEAQLEKSRLLSDRFSAERPKGSFSTLEIQRTEQGDSAMYLCASSLGQAGYTFGSGTRLTVV.